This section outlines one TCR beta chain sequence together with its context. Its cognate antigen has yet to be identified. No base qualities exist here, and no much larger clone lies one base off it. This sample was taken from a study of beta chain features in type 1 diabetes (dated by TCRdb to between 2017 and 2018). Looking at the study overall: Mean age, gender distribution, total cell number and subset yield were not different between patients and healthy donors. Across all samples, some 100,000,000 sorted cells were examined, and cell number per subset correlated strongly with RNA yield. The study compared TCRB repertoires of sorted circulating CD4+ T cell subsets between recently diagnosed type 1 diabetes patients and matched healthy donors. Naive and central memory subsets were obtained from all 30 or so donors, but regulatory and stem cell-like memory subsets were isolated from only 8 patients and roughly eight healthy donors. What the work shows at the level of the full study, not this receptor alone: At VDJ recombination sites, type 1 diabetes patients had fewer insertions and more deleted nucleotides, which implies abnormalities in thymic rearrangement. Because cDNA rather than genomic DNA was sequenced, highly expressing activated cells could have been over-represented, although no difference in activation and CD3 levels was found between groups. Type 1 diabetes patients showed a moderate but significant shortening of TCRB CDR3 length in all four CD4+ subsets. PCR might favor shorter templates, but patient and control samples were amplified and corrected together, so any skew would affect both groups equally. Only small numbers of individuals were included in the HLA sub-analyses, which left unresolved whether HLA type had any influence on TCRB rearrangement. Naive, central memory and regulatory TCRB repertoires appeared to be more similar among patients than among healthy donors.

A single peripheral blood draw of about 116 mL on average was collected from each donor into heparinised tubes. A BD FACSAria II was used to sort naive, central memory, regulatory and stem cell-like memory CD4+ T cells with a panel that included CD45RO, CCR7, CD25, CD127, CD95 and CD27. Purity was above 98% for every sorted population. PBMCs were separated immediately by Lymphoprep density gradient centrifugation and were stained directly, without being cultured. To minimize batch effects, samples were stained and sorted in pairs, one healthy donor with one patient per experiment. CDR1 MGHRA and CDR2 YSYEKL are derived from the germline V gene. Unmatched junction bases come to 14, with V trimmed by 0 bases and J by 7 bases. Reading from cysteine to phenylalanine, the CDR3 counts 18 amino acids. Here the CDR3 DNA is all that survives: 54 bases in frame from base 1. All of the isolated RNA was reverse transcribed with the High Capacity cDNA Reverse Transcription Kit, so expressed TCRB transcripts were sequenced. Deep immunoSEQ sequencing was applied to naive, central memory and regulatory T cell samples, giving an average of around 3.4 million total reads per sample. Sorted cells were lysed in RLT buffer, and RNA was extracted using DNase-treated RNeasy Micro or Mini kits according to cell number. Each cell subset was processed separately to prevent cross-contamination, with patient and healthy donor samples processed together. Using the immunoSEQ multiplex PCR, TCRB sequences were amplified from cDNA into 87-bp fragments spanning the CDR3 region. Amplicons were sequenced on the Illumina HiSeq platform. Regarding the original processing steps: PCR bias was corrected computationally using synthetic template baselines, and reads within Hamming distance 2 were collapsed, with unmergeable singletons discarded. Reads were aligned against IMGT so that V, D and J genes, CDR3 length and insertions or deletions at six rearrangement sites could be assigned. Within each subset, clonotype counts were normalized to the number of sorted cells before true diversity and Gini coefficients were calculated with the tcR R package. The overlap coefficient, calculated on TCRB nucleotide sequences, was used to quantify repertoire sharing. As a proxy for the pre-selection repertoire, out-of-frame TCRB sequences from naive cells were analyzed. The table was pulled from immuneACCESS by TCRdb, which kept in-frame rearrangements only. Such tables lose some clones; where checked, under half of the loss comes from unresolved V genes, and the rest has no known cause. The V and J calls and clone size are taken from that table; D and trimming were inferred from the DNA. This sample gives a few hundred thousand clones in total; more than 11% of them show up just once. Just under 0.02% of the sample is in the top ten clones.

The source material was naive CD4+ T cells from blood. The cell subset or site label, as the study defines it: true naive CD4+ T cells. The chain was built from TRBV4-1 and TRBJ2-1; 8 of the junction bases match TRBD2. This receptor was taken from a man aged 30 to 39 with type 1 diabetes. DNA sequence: TGCGCCAGCAGCCAAGAGCTCCCCCTTAGGATAGCGGGAAATGAGCAGTTCTTC. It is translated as CASSQELPLRIAGNEQFF.